The TCR beta chain described here comes from a study of monozygotic twins with cystic fibrosis (TCRdb year 2021). For context, the study as a whole: About 3 micrograms of fragmented DNA went through approximately 15 PCR cycles to produce barcoded libraries. On the day of blood sampling, twins were ranked among some 1,000 cohort participants for weight-for-height and for FEVPerc (FEV1 disease centile). Made up mostly of children and adolescents, the cohort included ten female and six male twin pairs ranging in age from about 2.0 to 36.4 years, with a median of about 9.2 years. The study compared TCR beta repertoires within and between 16 monozygotic twin pairs with cystic fibrosis to assess genetic influence on V and J gene usage. Data for three of the twin pairs had already been reported earlier in a different context. General study outcomes and caveats: Monozygotic CF twin pairs shared significantly more nucleotide-identical clonotypes within each pair than unrelated CF individuals shared with one another (P = 0.000026, Mann-Whitney). In 13 of 16 pairs, V gene usage most closely resembled the co-twin's, and the same held for J usage in 8 of 16 pairs, a pattern suggesting genetic constraints. Simpson clonality was found to be generally low (median about 0.009), suggesting a naive-dominated repertoire, although higher clonality was observed in the most severely affected patients. The cohort was small, and no association was found between shared CDR3 numbers and age, concordance or disease severity.

The table lists this clone with a count of one. What this receptor recognizes is not known. Qualities for individual bases were not recorded, and no much larger clone is one base off. TCR beta CDR3 regions were amplified by multiplex PCR using the immunoSEQ immune profiling system, following the manufacturer's instructions. An Illumina NextSeq system was used for sequencing. The original pipeline was this. The immunoSEQ Analyzer platform handled processing of the sequence data, and clonality was calculated by taking the square root of Simpson's index of productive rearrangements. Similarity in V and J usage was measured by Jensen-Shannon distance, and OLGA was used to compute CDR3 generation probabilities. Shared CDR3 sequences were searched against the immuneACCESS database (August 2020) and VDJdb (December 2020). TCRdb obtained this table from immuneACCESS and retained in-frame rearrangements with V and J assigned. These tables miss some clones; where compared with another copy, unresolved V genes account for less than half of the shortfall, and the remainder is unexplained. V and J calls plus clone size are reproduced from that table; the DNA served to infer D and trimming. The sample table lists 30,000 to 45,000 clones, nearly 85% of them with a count of one. The ten largest clones represent roughly 1.8% of the sample.

The twin pairs came from the European Cystic Fibrosis Twin and Sibling Study Cohort, a cohort that recruited patients from approximately 160 CF clinics across 14 European countries. Zygosity and CFTR genotype were confirmed in-house, and zygosity was tested by multiplex PCR of nine short tandem repeat loci. Peripheral blood was sampled from each twin, with clinical parameters recorded on the day of blood sampling. Phenol/chloroform extraction was used to isolate genomic DNA from peripheral blood cells, and the DNA was then kept in TE buffer at 4 degrees C. The CDR3 numbers 14 residues from cysteine through phenylalanine. The retained sequence is limited to the CDR3, 42 bases, with the frame set at the first base. The germline V gene encodes CDR1 SEHNR and CDR2 FQNEAQ (reference sequence). V is pared back by 6 bases and J by 4 bases, with 15 bases lying between the germline termini.

This TCR came from a girl aged 2 to 10 with cystic fibrosis. Sequenced sample: blood. Here the chain combines TRBV7-9 and TRBJ1-2; the D gene is perhaps TRBD1, from 5 matching bases. The nucleotide sequence is given as TGTGCCAGCAGTAGAGTACCGGGGACCTATGGCTACACCTTC. It encodes CASSRVPGTYGYTF.